These 7 T cell receptor beta chains were sequenced from one sample in a study of Ad26.COV2.S vaccination and SARS-CoV-2 variants. Profiling relied on immunoSEQ multiplex PCR, and the TCRdb table lists in-frame clones only, not all of them. The sample includes some 420,000 clones, roughly 90% of them seen just once. Treatment: some 20 received Ad26.COV2.S at low or high dose, single or two shots; about five received placebo; per-sample allocation not given. At day 63 after the first vaccine or placebo injection, samples were drawn. Specimen: peripheral blood, collected in a trial of Ad26.COV2.S vaccine versus placebo. These receptors were collected from a person between 18 and 59 years old who received the Ad26.COV2.S COVID-19 vaccine or a placebo.

This clone has more than one count but fewer than ten. This chain connects TRBV6-5 to TRBJ2-7; 7 bases agree with TRBD1. Germline V gene data show CDR1 as MNHEY and CDR2 as SVGAGI. The CDR3 runs to 15 residues. V shed 8 bases and J 2 bases; nucleotides not matched to a gene: 12. CDR3 protein: CASRKLGQKTYEQYF. Here the CDR3 DNA reads TGTGCCAGCCGTAAATTGGGACAGAAAACCTACGAGCAGTACTTC.

The rearrangement links TRBV6-5 to TRBJ2-1; a weak D match, TRBD2 (6 bases). Germline CDR1 and CDR2: MNHEY and SVGAGI. Trimming left V 7 bases short and J 3 bases short, with 10 bases between. The CDR3 spans 13 residues. The CDR3 here is CASTSDYYNEQFF. CDR3 sequence (DNA): TGTGCCAGCACCTCGGACTACTACAATGAGCAGTTCTTC.

This clone showed up just once. V gene TRBV15 combines with J gene TRBJ2-2; 10 bases align to TRBD2. Looked up from germline, CDR1 is LNHNV and CDR2 is YYDKDF (reference sequence). With V trimmed by 0 bases and J by 0 bases, 7 bases remained unmatched. This CDR3 is built from 19 residues. Here the CDR3 reads CATSRDWLAGGSNTGELFF. CDR3 sequence (DNA): TGTGCCACCAGCAGAGATTGGTTAGCGGGGGGATCGAACACCGGGGAGCTGTTTTTT.

V gene TRBV30 combines with J gene TRBJ2-7; D remains ambiguous. Germline CDR1 and CDR2: GTSNPN and SVGIG (reference sequence). V gave up 2 bases and J gave up 7 bases, with 12 bases separating them. The CDR3 length is 12 residues. CDR3 bases: TGTGCCTGGAGTTTTTGGGCGGAAGAGCAGTACTTC. It yields the protein CAWSFWAEEQYF.

J is TRBJ1-1 and V is TRBV28; D is uncertain. Germline values: CDR1 MDHEN, CDR2 SYDVKM. The germline V and J ends were trimmed by 6 bases and 8 bases, with 16 bases remaining between them. This CDR3 spans 13 amino acids. CDR3 protein: CASSQTGRREAFF. CDR3 bases: TGTGCCAGCAGCCAAACGGGCCGTAGAGAAGCTTTCTTT.

The chain has TRBV27 and TRBJ2-7, with 11 bases matching TRBD1. CDR3 length: 15 amino acids. The junction had 3 bases not matched to a gene; V was cut back by 2 bases and J by 3 bases. From germline, CDR1 is MNHEY and CDR2 SMNVEV (reference sequence). CDR3 in DNA: TGTGCCAGCAGTTTACAGGGACAGGGGGTCTACGAGCAGTACTTC. It specifies CASSLQGQGVYEQYF.

The chain carries TRBV2 and TRBJ1-2; 8 nucleotides match TRBD1. Per germline, CDR1 SNHLY and CDR2 FYNNEI. The ends lost 6 bases at V and 4 bases at J; junction bases unmatched: 10. The CDR3 sequence is 15 residues long. Here the CDR3 DNA reads TGTGCCAGCAGACGAGCGGACAGGGTAACCTATGGCTACACCTTC. Amino acids: CASRRADRVTYGYTF.